Sequencing of this TCR beta chain was carried out in a study of T-cell memory formation after mild COVID-19. TCRdb analysed the 5' RACE reads with MiXCR anew, one entry per CDR3 protein. The sample yields approximately 300,000 distinct CDR3 sequences, more than 15% seen once. Unmatched junction bases numbered 6, after V lost 4 bases and J lost 4 bases. The CDR3 contains 16 residues. Germline-derived CDR1 and CDR2 are SGHRS and YFSETQ. This rearrangement joins TRBV5-1 to TRBJ2-2, with 11 bases that match TRBD2. The sequence was collected from a man between 18 and 35 years old who had mild COVID-19 (a few samples of this study predate the infection). Cell type and time point are not known. What was sequenced was PBMCs or a T cell subset sorted from them (not recorded which). The CDR3 spells CASSVLLAGVTGELFF. CDR3 nucleotide sequence: TGCGCCAGCAGCGTTCTACTAGCGGGAGTCACCGGGGAGCTGTTTTTT.